The clone carrying this TCR beta chain appeared a single time. At one of its ends the junction is not consistent with the germline gene, which may arise from a read error. Regarding time point: sample taken at primary tumor resection. Unsorted whole RNA samples from tumor, nontumor lung or frozen PBMC were sequenced. These data are taken from a study of spatial heterogeneity in lung cancer. In the study overall: Alpha-chain sequences were consistently detected in smaller numbers than beta-chain sequences. The mean occurrence of each unique TCR and UMI combination in raw reads exceeded nine.

This CDR3 is built from 16 residues. Germline V gene data show CDR1 as LNHDA and CDR2 as SQIVND (reference sequence). In TCRdb, the 5' RACE reads were re-called with MiXCR into one record per CDR3 protein. The data contain roughly 79,000 distinct CDR3 sequences, approximately 8% of them singletons. The sequencing used PBMCs, collected at surgery. The source is a male donor with early-stage non-small cell lung cancer. The chain has TRBV19 and TRBJ2-3; 11 nucleotides match TRBD2. CDR3 sequence: CASNIDGTSGADTQYF. In DNA form, the CDR3 reads TGTGCCAGTAATATAGATGGGACTAGCGGCGCAGATACGCAGTATTTT.